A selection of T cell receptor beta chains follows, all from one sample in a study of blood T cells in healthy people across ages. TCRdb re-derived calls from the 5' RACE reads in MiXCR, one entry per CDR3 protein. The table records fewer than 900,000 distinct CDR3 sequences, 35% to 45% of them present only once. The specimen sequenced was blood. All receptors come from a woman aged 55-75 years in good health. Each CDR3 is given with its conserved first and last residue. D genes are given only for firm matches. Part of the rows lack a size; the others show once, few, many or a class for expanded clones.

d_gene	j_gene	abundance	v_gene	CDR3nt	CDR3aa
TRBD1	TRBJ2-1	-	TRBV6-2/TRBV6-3	TGTGCCAGCAGCCCTAGGGACAGGAGTTACAATGAGCAGTTCTTC	CASSPRDRSYNEQFF
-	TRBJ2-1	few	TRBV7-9	TGTGCCAGCAGCTTAATCCCCGAGGGTAATGAGCAGTTCTTC	CASSLIPEGNEQFF
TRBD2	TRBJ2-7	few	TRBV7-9	TGTGCCAGCAGCGCCCGCTTGGTAGCGGGGGGATACGAGCAGTACTTC	CASSARLVAGGYEQYF
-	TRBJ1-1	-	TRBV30	TGTGCCTGGGCACAGCAGAACACTGAAGCTTTCTTT	CAWAQQNTEAFF
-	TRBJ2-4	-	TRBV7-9	TGTGCCAGCAGCAGAAGTGTACAGCGGAGGTCTATCGAGCGGTACTTC	CASSRSVQRRSIERYF
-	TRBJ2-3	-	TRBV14	TGTGCCAGCAGCCAAGTAGTTGACCCCGGGGGGCAGTATTTT	CASSQVVDPGGQYF
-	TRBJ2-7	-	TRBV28	TGTGCCAGCACCGTCTCTTTCTACGAGCAGTACTTC	CASTVSFYEQYF
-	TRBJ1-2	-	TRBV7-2	TGTGGCAGCAGCCCCGAGCAGGGAACAGTCTATGGCTACACCTTC	CGSSPEQGTVYGYTF
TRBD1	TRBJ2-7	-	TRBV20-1	TGCAGTACTGGGGGACAGGGGCAGTACGAGCAGTACTTC	CSTGGQGQYEQYF
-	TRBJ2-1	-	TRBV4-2	TGTGCCAGCAGCCAAACGGGACTCCGGGGGTGGAATGAGCAGTTCTTC	CASSQTGLRGWNEQFF
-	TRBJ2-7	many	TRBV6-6	TGTGCCAGCACCGATCGGGGCTACGAGCAGTACTTC	CASTDRGYEQYF
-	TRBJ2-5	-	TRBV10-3	TGTGCCATCAGGGGACGAGCGGACCAAGAGACCCAGTACTTC	CAIRGRADQETQYF
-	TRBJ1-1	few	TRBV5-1	TGCGCCAGCAGCTTGTCCTGGAACACTGAAGCTTTCTTT	CASSLSWNTEAFF
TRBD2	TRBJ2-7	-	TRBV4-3	TGCGCCAGCAGCCACCAACTAGCGGGAGAGGGCGAGCAGTACTTC	CASSHQLAGEGEQYF
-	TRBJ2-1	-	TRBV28	TGTGCCAGCAGTTTATTTAGGGCAGGAGTGTTCTTC	CASSLFRAGVFF
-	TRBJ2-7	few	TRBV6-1	TGTGCCAGCGAATTAGGGTTGGAGCAGTACTTC	CASELGLEQYF
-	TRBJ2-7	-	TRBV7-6	TGTGCCAGCAGCTTAAGGACCAAGGAGGCTAGCCTCTTTGGGGCCTACGAGCAGTACTTC	CASSLRTKEASLFGAYEQYF
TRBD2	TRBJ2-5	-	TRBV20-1	TGCGGTGCTCGGACTAGCGGAGAGCAAGAGACCCAGTACTTC	CGARTSGEQETQYF
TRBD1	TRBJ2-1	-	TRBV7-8	TGTGCCAGCAGCCGCAAGACAGGGGGCAATGAGCAGTTCTTC	CASSRKTGGNEQFF
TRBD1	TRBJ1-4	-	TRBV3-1	TGTGCCAGCAGCCAACTGACAGGGGGCCCGAGGGGAAAACTGTTTTTT	CASSQLTGGPRGKLFF
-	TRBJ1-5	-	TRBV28	TGTGCCAGCAGTAGGACGCCGAATCAGCCCCAGCATTTT	CASSRTPNQPQHF
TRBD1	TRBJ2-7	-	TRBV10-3	TGTGCCATCACCGAAGGACAGGGGGCGTACGAGCAGTACTTC	CAITEGQGAYEQYF
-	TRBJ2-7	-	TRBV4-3	TGCGCCAGCAGCCAAGTTAGGGCGGCGGGGTACAATGAGCAGTACTTC	CASSQVRAAGYNEQYF
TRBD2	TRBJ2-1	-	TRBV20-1	TGCGGTGCTAGGAGCGGGAGCTACAATGAGCAGTTCTTC	CGARSGSYNEQFF
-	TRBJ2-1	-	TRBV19	TGTGCCAGTAGTATAGGAGCGTACAATGAGCAGTTCTTC	CASSIGAYNEQFF
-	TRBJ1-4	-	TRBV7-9	TGTGCCAGCACCACCCTTCATGAAAAACTGTTTTTT	CASTTLHEKLFF
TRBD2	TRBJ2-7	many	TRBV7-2	TGTGCCAGCAGCCTGGGACTAGTCGGCGAGCAGTACTTC	CASSLGLVGEQYF
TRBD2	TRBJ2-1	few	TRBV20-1	TGCAGTGCTAGTATCACTAGCGAGAGCGCTGAGCAGTTCTTC	CSASITSESAEQFF
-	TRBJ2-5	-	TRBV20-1	TGCAGTGCTAGAGGGAGTAAGGAACCCCAAGAGACCCAGTACTTC	CSARGSKEPQETQYF
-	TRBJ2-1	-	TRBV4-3	TGCGCCAGCAGCCAAGAACTAGCTCTTAGCTCCTACAATGAGCAGTTCTTC	CASSQELALSSYNEQFF
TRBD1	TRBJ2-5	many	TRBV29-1	TGCAGCGTCCGGACAGGGTATGGAGAGACCCAGTACTTC	CSVRTGYGETQYF
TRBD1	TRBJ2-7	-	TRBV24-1	TGTGCCACCAGTGATTTTGTGGGACAGGCGTTGAATGAGCAGTACTTC	CATSDFVGQALNEQYF
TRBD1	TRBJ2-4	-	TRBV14	TGTGCCAGCAGCCTCCGGGACAGGGGAGACATTCAGTACTTC	CASSLRDRGDIQYF
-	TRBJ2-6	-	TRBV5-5	TGTGCCAGCAGCGGAAGACAGAATGGAGGGGCCAACGTCCTGACTTTC	CASSGRQNGGANVLTF
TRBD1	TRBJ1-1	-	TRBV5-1	TGCGCCAGCAGCGGGGGACAGTCTTTCAATACTGAAGCTTTCTTT	CASSGGQSFNTEAFF